The 7 T cell receptor beta chains below all came from one sample that was sequenced in a study of immune evolution from preneoplasia to lung adenocarcinoma. Method: immunoSEQ multiplex PCR; TCRdb's copy keeps in-frame clones and lacks some. This sample has over 5,500 clones, with more than 65% found just once. The specimen sequenced was FFPE minimally invasive lung adenocarcinoma tissue. Receptors originate from a person between 50 and 70 years old with lung adenocarcinoma.

The J gene is TRBJ2-2, the V gene TRBV11-2; D not resolved. This CDR3 region has 13 residues. V was shortened by 0 bases and J by 6 bases, with 5 bases between the two germline ends. Germline values: CDR1 SGHAT, CDR2 FQNNGV. The CDR3 region is CASSLDQAGELFF. The CDR3 coding sequence is TGTGCCAGCAGCTTAGATCAAGCCGGGGAGCTGTTTTTT.

The rearrangement links TRBV18 to TRBJ2-2; weak D call: TRBD2 (5 bases). V was cut by 5 bases and J by 1 base, with 8 bases left in between. Germline CDR1 and CDR2: KGHSH and LQKENI. The CDR3 covers 14 residues. The CDR3 bases are TGTGCCAGCTCAGTTGAGGGGAACACCGGGGAGCTGTTTTTT. Its protein product is CASSVEGNTGELFF.

The CDR3 protein is CAISTGQGGDEQFF. DNA for the CDR3: TGTGCCATCAGCACGGGACAGGGTGGAGATGAGCAGTTCTTC. This chain connects TRBV10-3 to TRBJ2-1; 9 bases map to TRBD1. This CDR3 is 14 amino acids long. Trimming at V came to 6 bases and at J to 8 bases, leaving 8 bases not matched to a gene. CDR1 and CDR2 from the germline V gene are ENHRY and SYGVKD.

This clone was recorded once. DNA of the CDR3: TGTGCCAGCAGCGGGGGACTAGCGGGAGGCTACGAGCAGTACTTC. It encodes CASSGGLAGGYEQYF. V gene TRBV7-2 combines with J gene TRBJ2-7; 15 bases are shared with TRBD2. Germline V gene sequence: CDR1 SGHTA, CDR2 FQGNSA. This CDR3 is 15 amino acids long. J gave up 3 bases and V 5 bases, and 2 bases lay outside the gene matches.

The chain couples TRBV25-1 to TRBJ1-2, with 10 bases that match TRBD1. J gave up 2 bases and V 6 bases, and 6 bases lay outside the gene matches. Germline V gives CDR1 MGHDK, CDR2 SYGVNS. CDR3 length equals 15 residues. CDR3 residues: CASRKEGQGNYGYTF. CDR3 bases: TGTGCCAGCAGAAAGGAGGGACAGGGGAACTATGGCTACACCTTC.

CDR3 nucleotide sequence: TGTGCCAGCAGTCCACGCGGCACTAGCAATGAGCAGTTCTTC. It codes for CASSPRGTSNEQFF. This chain connects TRBV6-5 to TRBJ2-1, with D possibly being TRBD2 (5 bases). Trimming removed 5 bases at V and 6 bases at J, with 14 bases between. Germline V gene data show CDR1 as MNHEY and CDR2 as SVGAGI. CDR3 length: 14 amino acids.

J is TRBJ1-1 and V is TRBV7-3; D might be TRBD1 (5 bases). The CDR3 extends over 14 amino acids. The germline V and J ends were trimmed by 0 bases and 5 bases, with 10 bases remaining between them. Per germline, CDR1 SGHTA and CDR2 FQGTGA. Here the CDR3 reads CASSLTGTATEAFF. CDR3 DNA sequence: TGTGCCAGCAGCTTAACCGGGACGGCTACTGAAGCTTTCTTT.